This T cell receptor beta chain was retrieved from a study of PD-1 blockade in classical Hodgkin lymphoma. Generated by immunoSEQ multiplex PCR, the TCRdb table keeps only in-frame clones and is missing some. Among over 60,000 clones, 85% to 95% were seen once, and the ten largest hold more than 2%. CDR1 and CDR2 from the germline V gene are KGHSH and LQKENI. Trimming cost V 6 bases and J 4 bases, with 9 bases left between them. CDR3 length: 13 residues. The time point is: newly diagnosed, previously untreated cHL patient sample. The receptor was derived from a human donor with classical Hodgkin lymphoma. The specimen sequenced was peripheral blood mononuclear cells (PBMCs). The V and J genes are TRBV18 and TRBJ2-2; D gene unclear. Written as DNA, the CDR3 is TGTGCCAGCTCCACAGAGGTCACCGGGGAGCTGTTTTTT. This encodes CASSTEVTGELFF.